Below, 29 T cell receptor beta chains from the same sample are listed, as sequenced in a study of response to subunit inactivated influenza vaccine. TCRdb itself ran the RT-PCR reads through MiXCR, one entry per CDR3 protein. The sample carries some 600,000 distinct CDR3 sequences, about 15% recorded once. The sequencing here drew on PBMCs from blood, taken approximately 15 days before vaccination. Receptors originate from a man aged 50 to 60 who received an inactivated influenza vaccine.

The CDR3 region has the DNA TGCGCCAGCAGCCAAGGAGGGACAGGGTTGCCCGGGGAGCTGTTTTTT. It is translated as CASSQGGTGLPGELFF. The chain recombines TRBV4-3 with TRBJ2-2, with 9 bases fitting TRBD1. Per the germline V gene, CDR1 is LGHNA and CDR2 is YSLEER. The CDR3 covers 16 residues. V was pared by 1 base and J by 6 bases, with 6 bases of the junction left unmatched.

The CDR3 spells CASSSRPGDSGELFF. The CDR3 DNA reads as TGTGCCAGCAGCTCAAGACCGGGCGATTCCGGGGAGCTGTTTTTT. The chain links TRBV7-2 to TRBJ2-2; D call uncertain. CDR3 length: 15 residues. The V gene's germline CDR1 is SGHTA and CDR2 FQGNSA. V gave up 4 bases and J gave up 6 bases, with 15 bases separating them.

This clonotype was found many times. In DNA form, the CDR3 reads TGTGCCAGCAGTCCGGACGGATTGGCAGATACGCAGTATTTT. Its protein is CASSPDGLADTQYF. The chain is built from TRBV12-3 or TRBV12-4 and TRBJ2-3; the D is unclear. The CDR3 runs 14 residues. V lost 5 bases and J lost 4, with 13 bases in between.

This clonotype has a handful of counts. CDR3 sequence reads: CASSRGTAGPRAADTQYF. The CDR3 coding sequence is TGCGCCAGCAGCCGAGGGACGGCGGGTCCCCGAGCTGCAGATACGCAGTATTTT. J is TRBJ2-3 and V is TRBV4-3; D could derive from TRBD1 or TRBD2 (5 bases each). Trimming took 4 bases from V and 4 from J, leaving 24 bases between them. The CDR3 spans 18 residues. Germline V gene lookup returns CDR1 LGHNA and CDR2 YSLEER.

This chain joins TRBV15 and TRBJ1-5; D might be TRBD1 (5 bases). Germline CDR1 and CDR2: LNHNV and YYDKDF (reference sequence). Trimming removed 0 bases at V and 3 bases at J, with 9 bases between. CDR3 length: 15 residues. The CDR3 nucleotides are TGTGCCACCAGCAGAGAAGCAGGGTCCAATCAGCCCCAGCATTTT. Protein sequence: CATSREAGSNQPQHF.

This clonotype was counted between two and nine times. This rearrangement joins TRBV5-1 to TRBJ1-6; a possible D gene is TRBD1 (6 bases). Germline V lookup: CDR1 SGHRS, CDR2 YFSETQ. V lost 0 bases and J 10 bases, leaving 11 bases between the germline ends. CDR3 size: 14 residues. This CDR3 reads CASSLGQVRSPLHF. The CDR3 DNA sequence: TGCGCCAGCAGCTTGGGACAGGTTAGGTCACCCCTCCACTTT.

This chain joins TRBV7-8 and TRBJ1-6, with TRBD1 matching over 8 bases. This CDR3 has 15 amino acids. Germline CDR1 is SGHVS and CDR2 is FQNEAQ. V lost 5 bases to trimming and J lost 10 bases; unmatched junction nucleotides: 10. CDR3 in amino acids: CASSKRGDRSSPLHF. The CDR3 nucleotides read TGTGCCAGCAGCAAACGGGGGGACAGGAGCTCACCCCTCCACTTT.

The chain is built from TRBV7-2 and TRBJ1-4, with 7 bases aligning to TRBD1. Per germline, CDR1 SGHTA and CDR2 FQGNSA. With 5 bases clipped from V and 0 bases from J, the junction kept 6 bases outside the gene matches. This CDR3 contains 16 residues. DNA for the CDR3: TGTGCCAGCAGCCCTAGAGGGGGCCCAACTAATGAAAAACTGTTTTTT. Residues: CASSPRGGPTNEKLFF.

This clonotype showed up just once. The chain is built from TRBV5-1 and TRBJ2-1; 7 nucleotides agree with TRBD2. Trimming removed 2 bases from V and 4 bases from J; junction bases left unmatched: 6. The CDR3 totals 15 residues. Germline loops: CDR1 SGHRS, CDR2 YFSETQ. The CDR3 here is CASSLPAGPYNEQFF. CDR3 bases: TGCGCCAGCAGCTTACCAGCGGGACCTTACAATGAGCAGTTCTTC. Variable domain in full (rest from reference TRBV5-1 and TRBJ2-1): KAGVTQTPRYLIKTRGQQVTLSCSPISGHRSVSWYQQTPGQGLQFLFEYFSETQRNKGNFPGRFSGRQFSNSRSEMNVSTLELGDSALYLCASSLPAGPYNEQFFGPGTRLTVL.

This clonotype showed up just a few times. This chain uses TRBV19 with TRBJ2-7; D gene uncertain. The CDR3 length is 14 residues. Looked up from germline, CDR1 is LNHDA and CDR2 is SQIVND (reference sequence). Trimming left V 5 bases short and J 4 bases short, with 15 bases between. In DNA form, the CDR3 reads TGTGCCAGTAGTCTATCTGCGAAAAATTACGAGCAGTACTTC. Its translation is CASSLSAKNYEQYF. The full variable domain, with the rest looked up from reference TRBV19 and TRBJ2-7, is DGGITQSPKYLFRKEGQNVTLSCEQNLNHDAMYWYRQDPGQGLRLIYYSQIVNDFQKGDIAEGYSVSREKKESFPLTVTSAQKNPTAFYLCASSLSAKNYEQYFGPGTRLTVT.

This clonotype was seen a few times. The gene calls are TRBV12-3 or TRBV12-4 and TRBJ2-3; a weak D match, TRBD2 (6 bases). CDR3 length: 14 amino acids. V lost 3 bases and J lost 4, with 11 bases in between. CDR3 sequence (DNA): TGTGCCAGCAGTTTTACGGGAGAAGCAGATACGCAGTATTTT. Its translation is CASSFTGEADTQYF.

This sequence joins TRBV4-3 and TRBJ1-2, with unresolved D. Germline CDR1 reads LGHNA; CDR2 reads YSLEER. This CDR3 is built from 14 residues. Trimming took 1 base from V and 2 from J, leaving 8 bases between them. CDR3 sequence (DNA): TGCGCCAGCAGCCAAGGACCACAGAACTATGGCTACACCTTC. It translates to CASSQGPQNYGYTF.

This clonotype was picked up a small number of times. This chain uses TRBV4-2 with TRBJ1-1; 8 positions match TRBD1. This CDR3 is built from 17 residues. Germline assignment: CDR1 LGHNA and CDR2 YNFKEQ. Germline trimming cut 0 bases from V and 5 bases from J; bases unmatched to any gene: 11. The CDR3 reads CASSQEAGARGLTEAFF. The CDR3 nucleotides are TGTGCCAGCAGCCAAGAAGCAGGGGCCAGGGGGCTAACTGAAGCTTTCTTT.

This rearrangement joins TRBV6-2 or TRBV6-3 to TRBJ2-7; 11 nucleotides match TRBD1. This CDR3 has 15 residues. The V gene end was trimmed by 7 bases and the J gene end by 6 bases; junction bases not matched to a gene: 11. The germline V gene encodes CDR1 MNHEY and CDR2 SVGEGT. Written as DNA, the CDR3 is TGTGCCAGCACCCAACGAGGACAGGGGGCTCGCGAGCAGTACTTC. It codes for CASTQRGQGAREQYF.

The chain combines TRBV20-1 with TRBJ2-5, with D perhaps matching TRBD2 (5 bases). V lost 3 bases and J 0 bases, leaving 17 bases between the germline ends. This CDR3 is built from 16 residues. Per the germline V gene, CDR1 is DFQATT and CDR2 is SNEGSKA (reference sequence). DNA of the CDR3: TGCAGTGCTAGCCGAATCGTGGACTCGTACCAAGAGACCCAGTACTTC. Translating it yields CSASRIVDSYQETQYF.

The chain links TRBV15 to TRBJ1-2; perhaps TRBD1 as D (5 bases). The germline V and J ends were trimmed by 11 bases and 7 bases, with 20 bases remaining between them. Germline values: CDR1 LNHNV, CDR2 YYDKDF (reference sequence). The CDR3 sequence is 13 residues long. CDR3 nucleotides: TGTGCCTCTGGTCCTGGGGGACCTTTTGGCTACACCTTC. This encodes CASGPGGPFGYTF.

This clonotype was counted only a few times. The chain has TRBV2 and TRBJ1-5; D ambiguous. The V end lost 10 bases, the J end lost 4 bases, and 14 bases lay between the germline ends. This CDR3 comprises 13 residues. Germline CDR1 and CDR2: SNHLY and FYNNEI. The CDR3 coding sequence is TGTGCCACCCGTCTGCGTCAGAATCAGCCCCAGCATTTT. Protein product: CATRLRQNQPQHF.

The rearrangement joins TRBV6-1 to TRBJ1-5; the D gene is possibly TRBD1 (5 bases). V gave up 8 bases and J gave up 0 bases, with 8 bases separating them. This CDR3 spans 13 amino acids. CDR1 is MNHNS and CDR2 is SASEGT in the germline V gene. Here the CDR3 reads CASGAYSNQPQHF. The CDR3 nucleotides read TGTGCCAGCGGGGCGTATAGCAATCAGCCCCAGCATTTT.

The gene calls are TRBV5-1 and TRBJ2-7, with 7 bases fitting TRBD2. CDR1 and CDR2 (germline): SGHRS, YFSETQ. Trimming cost V 5 bases and J 1 base; bases outside gene matches: 9. The CDR3 is made up of 15 amino acids. CDR3 region: CASRHGGGDSYEQYF. CDR3 DNA sequence: TGCGCCAGCAGGCATGGCGGGGGAGATTCCTACGAGCAGTACTTC.

The rearrangement links TRBV7-9 to TRBJ2-5; D could derive from TRBD1 or TRBD2 (6 bases each). With 6 bases removed from V and 4 bases from J, the gap between germline ends came to 12 bases. The CDR3 runs 13 residues. Germline CDR1 and CDR2: SEHNR and FQNEAQ (reference sequence). The CDR3 sequence: CASRGGGAETQYF. The CDR3 bases are TGTGCCAGCAGGGGGGGCGGGGCAGAGACCCAGTACTTC.

This clonotype was seen a handful of times. V and J are TRBV11-2 and TRBJ2-6; TRBD1 aligns across 7 bases. The CDR3 covers 18 residues. Trimming cost V 6 bases and J 1 base; bases outside gene matches: 12. CDR1 and CDR2 from the germline V gene are SGHAT and FQNNGV. The CDR3 is CASSYEAPTGSGANVLTF. The CDR3 bases are TGTGCCAGCAGTTACGAGGCACCGACAGGGTCTGGGGCCAACGTCCTGACTTTC. Variable domain in full (rest from reference TRBV11-2 and TRBJ2-6): EAGVAQSPRYKIIEKRQSVAFWCNPISGHATLYWYQQILGQGPKLLIQFQNNGVVDDSQLPKDRFSAERLKGVDSTLKIQPAKLEDSAVYLCASSYEAPTGSGANVLTFGAGSRLTVL.

The rearrangement joins TRBV11-2 to TRBJ2-3, with D uncertain. Germline CDR1 and CDR2: SGHAT and FQNNGV. CDR3 length: 13 residues. The V end lost 2 bases, the J end lost 4 bases, and 7 bases lay between the germline ends. CDR3 region: CASSLRRADTQYF. In DNA, the CDR3 is TGTGCCAGCAGCTTAAGGCGCGCAGATACGCAGTATTTT. Supplemented by reference TRBV11-2 and TRBJ2-3, the full variable domain reads EAGVAQSPRYKIIEKRQSVAFWCNPISGHATLYWYQQILGQGPKLLIQFQNNGVVDDSQLPKDRFSAERLKGVDSTLKIQPAKLEDSAVYLCASSLRRADTQYFGPGTRLTVL.

Ten or more counts support this clonotype. This chain links TRBV20-1 with TRBJ2-7; D might be TRBD1 (6 bases). This CDR3 region has 12 residues. V was clipped by 4 bases and J by 2 bases, with 9 bases between them. CDR1 and CDR2 (germline): DFQATT, SNEGSKA (reference sequence). CDR3 in amino acids: CSAKGVTYEQYF. The CDR3 DNA reads as TGCAGTGCTAAGGGGGTAACCTACGAGCAGTACTTC.

V and J are TRBV10-2 and TRBJ1-3; maybe TRBD1 (5 bases). The CDR3 is made up of 15 amino acids. Trimming took 8 bases from V and 1 from J, leaving 15 bases between them. From germline, CDR1 is WSHSY and CDR2 SAAADI. In nucleotides, the CDR3 is TGCGCCAGCTCAACAGGTCGTCTTTCTGGAAACACCATATATTTT. It encodes CASSTGRLSGNTIYF.

There are a few counts of this clonotype. The chain recombines TRBV2 with TRBJ1-2; perhaps TRBD1 as D (6 bases). Trimming stripped 8 bases from V and 4 bases from J, with 14 bases between. The CDR3 sequence is 13 residues long. CDR1 and CDR2 from the germline V gene are SNHLY and FYNNEI. The CDR3 nucleotides are TGTGCCAGCGGAAGAGGACAGATCTATGGCTACACCTTC. It specifies CASGRGQIYGYTF.

This clonotype was observed a handful of times. The chain carries TRBV12-3 or TRBV12-4 and TRBJ1-5; D is possibly TRBD1 (6 bases). V gave up 5 bases and J gave up 4 bases, with 9 bases separating them. The CDR3 runs to 13 residues. Written as DNA, the CDR3 is TGTGCCAGCAGTCGGGACACTAATCAGCCCCAGCATTTT. Its translation is CASSRDTNQPQHF.

This rearrangement joins TRBV5-1 to TRBJ2-7; either TRBD1 or TRBD2 may supply D (6 bases each). Germline lookup yields CDR1 SGHRS and CDR2 YFSETQ. This CDR3 has 14 residues. V lost 2 bases and J 6 bases, leaving 15 bases between the germline ends. The CDR3 is CASSFGGTYAEQYF. The CDR3 bases are TGCGCCAGCAGCTTTGGCGGGACATATGCCGAGCAGTACTTC.

This clonotype occurred a few times. The V gene is TRBV12-3 or TRBV12-4, the J gene TRBJ2-1; D may be TRBD1 (6 bases). This CDR3 is built from 12 residues. V lost 5 bases to trimming and J lost 10 bases, with 12 bases between them. The CDR3 coding sequence is TGTGCCAGCAGTCCCCCCGACAGGGAGCAGTTCTTC. Its translation: CASSPPDREQFF.

The chain joins TRBV6-1 to TRBJ2-3, with TRBD1 matching over 11 bases. This CDR3 region has 16 residues. Looked up from germline, CDR1 is MNHNS and CDR2 is SASEGT. With 4 bases clipped from V and 4 bases from J, the junction kept 7 bases outside the gene matches. The DNA of the CDR3 is TGTGCCAGCAGTGGGACAGGGGGCGCGGTGTCAGATACGCAGTATTTT. Its translation: CASSGTGGAVSDTQYF.